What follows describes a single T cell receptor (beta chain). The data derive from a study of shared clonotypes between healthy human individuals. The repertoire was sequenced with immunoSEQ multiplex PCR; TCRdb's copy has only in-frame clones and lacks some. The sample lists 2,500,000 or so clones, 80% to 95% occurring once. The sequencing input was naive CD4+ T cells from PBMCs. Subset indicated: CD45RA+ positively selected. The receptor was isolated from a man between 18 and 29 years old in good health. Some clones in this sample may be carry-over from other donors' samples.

The DNA of the CDR3 is TGCAGTGCTAGAGAGAGTTCACCCCTCCACTTT. Protein product: CSARESSPLHF. The chain uses TRBV20-1 and TRBJ1-6; D is unresolved. The CDR3 sequence is 11 residues long. Deletions cut 0 bases from V and 9 bases from J, with 3 bases between. The V gene's germline CDR1 is DFQATT and CDR2 SNEGSKA (reference sequence).